This entry lists 22 T cell receptor beta chains sequenced from one sample in a study of brain T cells in children with intractable seizures. TCRdb's copy holds only in-frame clones and misses some; the assay was immunoSEQ multiplex PCR. The sample consists of fewer than 85,000 clones, more than 85% of them appearing once. The sample consisted of peripheral blood, taken at surgery. These TCRs come from a boy in the first two years of life with tuberous sclerosis and intractable seizures.

The chain carries TRBV12-3 or TRBV12-4 and TRBJ1-1, with 8 bases fitting TRBD1. With 5 bases clipped from V and 4 bases from J, the junction kept 3 bases outside the gene matches. The CDR3 is 13 amino acids. CDR3 bases: TGTGCCAGCAGTGGGGGACAGGCCACTGAAGCTTTCTTT. Translating it yields CASSGGQATEAFF.

J is TRBJ2-6 and V is TRBV11-2; D is unresolved. Germline CDR1 SGHAT, CDR2 FQNNGV. Trimming took 0 bases from V and 4 from J, leaving 10 bases between them. This CDR3 region has 16 residues. The CDR3 region is CASSLDLSWGANVLTF. In DNA form, the CDR3 reads TGTGCCAGCAGCTTAGATCTGAGTTGGGGGGCCAACGTCCTGACTTTC.

The V call is TRBV7-2, the J call TRBJ2-3; D remains unclear. In germline, CDR1 is SGHTA, CDR2 FQGNSA. V lost 3 bases, J lost 5 bases, and 12 bases lay in between. The CDR3 length is 14 residues. The CDR3 region has the DNA TGTGCCAGCAGCTTGACCGGGCCTCAAGATACGCAGTATTTT. This translates into CASSLTGPQDTQYF.

This rearrangement joins TRBV7-9 to TRBJ2-7, with TRBD2 matching 9 bases. After removal of 0 bases from V and 5 bases from J, the junction contained 2 bases not matched to a gene. Germline lookup yields CDR1 SEHNR and CDR2 FQNEAQ (reference sequence). This CDR3 has 14 residues. CDR3 nucleotide sequence: TGTGCCAGCAGCTTAGCGGGACTAGCCCACGAGCAGTACTTC. Translating gives CASSLAGLAHEQYF.

V usage is TRBV28 and J usage is TRBJ2-1; D is undetermined. CDR1 is MDHEN, CDR2 SYDVKM, per germline. The CDR3 consists of 13 residues. Trimming stripped 5 bases from V and 6 bases from J, with 11 bases between. The CDR3 bases are TGTGCCAGCAGTGTCAGACGCTTCAATGAGCAGTTCTTC. Its translation is CASSVRRFNEQFF.

This chain joins TRBV21-1 and TRBJ2-2. TRBV21-1 is a known pseudogene. This CDR3 has 15 residues. CDR3 region: CASSKEVENTGELFF. CDR3 coding DNA: TGTGCCAGCAGCAAAGAAGTTGAGAACACCGGGGAGCTGTTTTTT.

Here the CDR3 DNA reads TGTGCCAGCAGCCAATCTGCGGGAGTGGTAGAGACCCAGTACTTC. It is translated as CASSQSAGVVETQYF. The chain joins TRBV3-1 (or the pseudogene TRBV3-2) to TRBJ2-5; TRBD2 agrees at 7 bases. Trimming took 2 bases from V and 4 from J; bases not matched to a gene: 7. Germline lookup yields CDR1 LGHDT and CDR2 YNNKEL (reference sequence). There are 15 residues in the CDR3.

This clone was seen only a few times. CDR3 in amino acids: CASGLRETKQPQHF. The CDR3 nucleotides are TGTGCCAGCGGACTTAGGGAGACGAAGCAGCCCCAGCATTTT. J is TRBJ1-5 and V is TRBV5-6; D call uncertain. The germline CDR1 and CDR2 sequences are SGHDT and YYEEEE. The ends were cut back, 7 bases at V and 7 bases at J, with 18 bases in the middle. The CDR3 totals 14 residues.

CDR3 protein: CASSVAPGANYGYTF. In DNA, the CDR3 is TGTGCCAGCAGCGTAGCCCCAGGAGCTAACTATGGCTACACCTTC. This chain connects TRBV9 to TRBJ1-2; D not certain. The V end lost 0 bases, the J end lost 0 bases, and 9 bases lay between the germline ends. This CDR3 spans 15 amino acids. CDR1 is SGDLS, CDR2 YYNGEE, per germline.

V usage is TRBV25-1 and J usage is TRBJ1-2; weak D call: TRBD1 (6 bases). Germline V gives CDR1 MGHDK, CDR2 SYGVNS. V lost 5 bases and J lost 1, with 17 bases in between. The CDR3 extends over 16 amino acids. CDR3 region: CASSTPTVDSNYGYTF. CDR3 nucleotide sequence: TGTGCCAGCAGTACACCAACCGTGGACAGTAACTATGGCTACACCTTC.

This chain links TRBV19 with TRBJ1-1; D uncertain. The CDR3 runs to 13 residues. The ends were cut back, 6 bases at V and 1 base at J, with 9 bases in the middle. Germline CDR1 and CDR2: LNHDA and SQIVND (reference sequence). The CDR3 DNA sequence: TGTGCCAGTAGCTTGAACGCGAACACTGAAGCTTTCTTT. This gives the protein CASSLNANTEAFF. Using reference TRBV19 and TRBJ1-1 for the parts outside the CDR3, the full variable domain is DGGITQSPKYLFRKEGQNVTLSCEQNLNHDAMYWYRQDPGQGLRLIYYSQIVNDFQKGDIAEGYSVSREKKESFPLTVTSAQKNPTAFYLCASSLNANTEAFFGQGTRLTVV.

V and J are TRBV5-8 and TRBJ1-4; the D is unclear. V dropped 4 bases and J dropped 11 bases, with 24 bases sitting between them. CDR3 length: 16 residues. Per the germline V gene, CDR1 is SGHTS and CDR2 is YDEGEE. In nucleotides, the CDR3 is TGTGCCAGCAGCCCATATTCCCGCTCGACAAAATTGAAACTGTTTTTT. Translation: CASSPYSRSTKLKLFF.

V usage is TRBV7-2 and J usage is TRBJ2-1; 8 bases agree with TRBD2. This CDR3 is built from 15 residues. V was clipped by 0 bases and J by 8 bases; unmatched bases: 6. Germline CDR1 is SGHTA and CDR2 is FQGNSA. The CDR3 DNA follows: TGTGCCAGCAGCTTAGCGCTCGCTAGCGGGTATGAGCAGTTCTTC. Translating it yields CASSLALASGYEQFF. Full variable domain (remainder filled in from reference TRBV7-2 and TRBJ2-1): GAGVSQSPSNKVTEKGKDVELRCDPISGHTALYWYRQSLGQGLEFLIYFQGNSAPDKSGLPSDRFSAERTGGSVSTLTIQRTQQEDSAVYLCASSLALASGYEQFFGPGTRLTVL.

Comment on this clone: The same CDR3 also results from other DNA sequences found in this sample. This chain joins TRBV12-5 and TRBJ2-2; D possibly corresponds to TRBD2 (6 bases). Germline loops: CDR1 LGHNT, CDR2 FRNRAP. The V end was cut by 0 bases, the J end by 6 bases, with 20 bases between. The CDR3 spans 18 residues. The CDR3 DNA reads as TGTGCTAGTGGTTTGGTACTTGGACTACAACAAGGGTCCGGGGAGCTGTTTTTT. Encoded protein: CASGLVLGLQQGSGELFF. The full variable domain, rest sourced from reference TRBV12-5 and TRBJ2-2, is DARVTQTPRHKVTEMGQEVTMRCQPILGHNTVFWYRQTMMQGLELLAYFRNRAPLDDSGMPKDRFSAEMPDATLATLKIQPSEPRDSAVYFCASGLVLGLQQGSGELFFGEGSRLTVL.

This chain links TRBV2 with TRBJ1-2; D unresolved. CDR3 size: 13 residues. The V end was cut by 1 base, the J end by 8 bases, with 11 bases between. CDR1 SNHLY and CDR2 FYNNEI come from the germline V gene. The CDR3 nucleotides read TGTGCCAGCAGTGAAGAGTCTTTGAGAGGCTACACCTTC. It specifies CASSEESLRGYTF.

The gene calls are TRBV11-1 and TRBJ2-1; TRBD2 agrees at 7 bases. Germline values: CDR1 SGHAT, CDR2 FQDESV (reference sequence). V gave up 4 bases and J gave up 6 bases; unmatched junction bases: 9. The CDR3 is 15 amino acids. The CDR3 reads CASSSAGEALNEQFF. CDR3 DNA: TGTGCCAGCAGCTCGGCGGGAGAGGCCCTCAATGAGCAGTTCTTC.

The CDR3 nucleotides are TGTGCCAGCTCACCACAGGGCGTGAATGAAAAACTGTTTTTT. Its translation is CASSPQGVNEKLFF. The chain employs TRBV18 and TRBJ1-4; no clear D. CDR3 length equals 14 residues. Trimming removed 1 base from V and 5 bases from J, with 8 bases in between. Germline CDR1 and CDR2: KGHSH and LQKENI.

This sequence joins TRBV4-1 and TRBJ1-2; maybe TRBD1 (5 bases). V shed 0 bases and J shed 4 bases, with 12 bases lying between them. This CDR3 has 15 residues. The germline V gene encodes CDR1 MGHRA and CDR2 YSYEKL. The CDR3 DNA reads as TGCGCCAGCAGCCAAGACACGGGGCTAGGCTATGGCTACACCTTC. Residues: CASSQDTGLGYGYTF.

J is TRBJ2-5 and V is TRBV2; D remains ambiguous. Per the germline V gene, CDR1 is SNHLY and CDR2 is FYNNEI. This CDR3 is built from 14 residues. The germline V and J ends were trimmed by 4 bases and 2 bases, with 11 bases remaining between them. CDR3 residues: CASSVRGIQETQYF. As DNA, the CDR3 is TGTGCCAGCAGTGTCCGCGGTATACAAGAGACCCAGTACTTC.

The chain couples TRBV4-1 to TRBJ2-4, with no clear D. Germline assignment: CDR1 MGHRA and CDR2 YSYEKL. This CDR3 has 15 amino acids. V was clipped by 4 bases and J by 2 bases, with 12 bases between them. In DNA, the CDR3 is TGCGCCAGCAGCCCCACTCTCGGGTCCAAAAACATTCAGTACTTC. Protein product: CASSPTLGSKNIQYF.

J is TRBJ2-3 and V is TRBV11-3; 11 nucleotides match TRBD1. V gave up 5 bases and J gave up 1 base; unmatched junction bases: 5. The CDR3 has 16 residues. Germline V CDR1 and CDR2: SGHNT, YENEEA. The CDR3, as DNA: TGTGCCAGCAGCGGGACAGGGGGACGGCGCACAGATACGCAGTATTTT. This sequence encodes CASSGTGGRRTDTQYF.

The table lists this clone with a count of one. CDR3 DNA sequence: TGTGCCAGCAGGGCTGACAGGGGACGAGAACAGTACTTC. Translating it yields CASRADRGREQYF. This chain links TRBV12-3 or TRBV12-4 with TRBJ2-7; 8 bases match TRBD1. V lost 6 bases and J lost 10; bases outside the gene matches: 11. This CDR3 region has 13 residues.